The 17 T cell receptor beta chains below come from one sample, sequenced in a study of T cells in localized non-small cell lung cancer. The data were produced by immunoSEQ multiplex PCR, yet TCRdb's version contains in-frame clones alone and is incomplete. The sample gives some 11,000 clones, over 65% of which show up once; roughly 33% is in the top ten. The sample was peripheral blood, taken before any cancer treatment. Source of these receptors: a male donor aged 60 or older with stage I lung adenocarcinoma.

V gene TRBV5-6 combines with J gene TRBJ1-1; D is perhaps TRBD1 (5 bases). The V gene lost 4 bases and the J gene lost 8 bases, with 18 bases spanning the gap. Germline lookup yields CDR1 SGHDT and CDR2 YYEEEE. The CDR3 runs to 14 residues. The CDR3 DNA is TGTGCCAGCAGCCGGGGACTCGCTTGGGTGGAAGCTTTCTTT. Amino acids: CASSRGLAWVEAFF.

CDR3 in amino acids: CASKGYYEQYF. The CDR3 nucleotides are TGTGCCAGCAAAGGCTACTACGAGCAGTACTTC. The V call is TRBV25-1, the J call TRBJ2-7, with D unresolved. Trimming stripped 7 bases from V and 3 bases from J, with 7 bases between. The CDR3 covers 11 residues. In germline, CDR1 is MGHDK, CDR2 SYGVNS.

The sample holds one count of this clone. This rearrangement joins TRBV5-1 to TRBJ1-1; a weak D match, TRBD1 (6 bases). From germline, CDR1 is SGHRS and CDR2 YFSETQ. Trimming took off 2 bases at V and 0 bases at J, with 11 bases between the two ends. The CDR3 contains 15 residues. The CDR3 coding sequence is TGCGCCAGCAGCTTTACTCAGGGGTTGAACACTGAAGCTTTCTTT. Its protein product is CASSFTQGLNTEAFF.

The chain links TRBV14 to TRBJ2-5; D tentatively reads TRBD1 or TRBD2 (5 bases each). The CDR3 is 15 amino acids. Looked up from germline, CDR1 is SGHDN and CDR2 is FVKESK. The V end lost 6 bases, the J end lost 4 bases, and 18 bases lay between the germline ends. DNA of the CDR3: TGTGCCAGCAGTCCGGAATTGAGGGGAAGAGAGACCCAGTACTTC. Its translation is CASSPELRGRETQYF.

The chain recombines TRBV7-9 with TRBJ1-5; D is unresolved. V lost 5 bases and J lost 4, with 6 bases in between. CDR1 is SEHNR and CDR2 is FQNEAQ in the germline V gene (reference sequence). CDR3 size: 12 residues. In DNA form, the CDR3 reads TGTGCCAGCAGCCCTCTAAATCAGCCCCAGCATTTT. Amino acids: CASSPLNQPQHF.

On this clone: At one end the junction does not follow the germline gene, possibly because of a read error. This specimen includes other DNA sequences encoding the same CDR3. This chain joins TRBV19 and TRBJ2-3; TRBD2 aligns across 12 bases. Germline values: CDR1 LNHDA, CDR2 SQIVND (reference sequence). CDR3 length equals 15 residues. This CDR3 reads CASASGGAGPDTQYF. The CDR3 DNA sequence: TGTGCCAGTGCTAGCGGGGGGGCCGGCCCAGATACACAGTATTTT.

This chain uses TRBV28 with TRBJ2-4, with TRBD1 as a possible D gene (6 bases). CDR3 length: 15 residues. Germline values: CDR1 MDHEN, CDR2 SYDVKM. Between the trimmed V and J ends, which lost 2 bases and 8 bases, there was a span of 16 bases. The CDR3 bases are TGTGCCAGCAGTTTACGGGACACCGGCGGTTACATTCAGTACTTC. This gives the protein CASSLRDTGGYIQYF.

This clone was detected only a few times. The chain combines TRBV5-6 with TRBJ2-3, with 8 bases fitting TRBD2. J was trimmed by 5 bases and V by 3 bases; bases with no gene match: 8. Germline CDR1 and CDR2: SGHDT and YYEEEE. The CDR3 is 15 residues long. CDR3 amino acids: CASSSSGGSRDTQYF. In DNA form, the CDR3 reads TGTGCCAGCAGCTCAAGCGGGGGTAGTAGAGATACGCAGTATTTT.

This chain links TRBV6-5 with TRBJ2-3; D might be TRBD2 (5 bases). CDR3 length equals 13 residues. The germline CDR1 and CDR2 sequences are MNHEY and SVGAGI. V lost 6 bases and J 10 bases, leaving 17 bases between the germline ends. CDR3 residues: CASSRTPGSSQYF. Here the CDR3 DNA reads TGTGCCAGCAGCCGAACGCCGGGGTCATCGCAGTATTTT.

The table lists this clone with a few counts. The V and J genes are TRBV6-1 and TRBJ2-1; 11 bases align to TRBD2. The CDR3 runs 15 residues. Losses at the gene ends were 6 bases for V and 4 bases for J; bases not matched to a gene: 5. Looked up from germline, CDR1 is MNHNS and CDR2 is SASEGT. The CDR3 is CASSLGTSGYNEQFF. CDR3 DNA sequence: TGTGCCAGCAGCCTCGGGACTAGCGGTTACAATGAGCAGTTCTTC.

This chain joins TRBV5-8 and TRBJ2-3; 8 nucleotides agree with TRBD1. V shed 4 bases, J shed 5 bases, and the junction held 6 bases outside the gene matches. The germline CDR1 and CDR2 sequences are SGHTS and YDEGEE. The CDR3 contains 14 residues. The CDR3 protein is CASSPGQGGDTQYF. The CDR3 nucleotides read TGTGCCAGCAGCCCCGGACAGGGAGGAGATACGCAGTATTTT.

The chain has TRBV6-5 and TRBJ2-7; TRBD1 is a possible D gene (6 bases). CDR3 size: 15 residues. V lost 0 bases and J lost 2, with 11 bases in between. The germline V gene encodes CDR1 MNHEY and CDR2 SVGAGI. The CDR3 DNA reads TGTGCCAGCAGTTACTCTGGGGACAAAGCCTACGAGCAGTACTTC. It encodes CASSYSGDKAYEQYF.

The rearrangement uses TRBV7-7 and TRBJ1-5; 9 positions agree with TRBD1. With 5 bases clipped from V and 7 bases from J, the junction kept 3 bases outside the gene matches. This CDR3 has 13 residues. Germline assignment: CDR1 SSHAT and CDR2 FNYEAQ (reference sequence). CDR3 sequence: CASSQGQGQPQHF. The CDR3 DNA is TGTGCCAGCAGCCAAGGACAGGGGCAGCCCCAGCATTTT.

The chain carries TRBV7-9 and TRBJ1-2, with unresolved D. CDR3 length: 16 amino acids. V was clipped by 1 base and J by 0 bases, with 12 bases between them. CDR1 and CDR2 (germline): SEHNR, FQNEAQ (reference sequence). The CDR3 sequence: CASSLEGSLTNYGYTF. The CDR3 nucleotides are TGTGCCAGCAGCTTAGAGGGCAGTTTAACTAACTATGGCTACACCTTC.

This chain uses TRBV7-9 with TRBJ2-1; D not certain. Germline V gene sequence: CDR1 SEHNR, CDR2 FQNEAQ (reference sequence). Trimming took 4 bases from V and 6 from J, leaving 10 bases between them. This CDR3 is built from 13 residues. The DNA for the CDR3 is TGTGCCAGCAGCTACCTACCGGCCAATGAGCAGTTCTTC. Translated, it gives CASSYLPANEQFF.

The chain has TRBV27 and TRBJ1-2, with unresolved D. The CDR3 consists of 13 residues. V shed 4 bases and J shed 0 bases, with 6 bases lying between them. CDR1 is MNHEY and CDR2 is SMNVEV in the germline V gene (reference sequence). The CDR3 sequence: CASSSTSNYGYTF. For the CDR3, the DNA is TGTGCCAGCAGTTCGACATCTAACTATGGCTACACCTTC.

This chain uses TRBV7-2 with TRBJ1-2, with TRBD1 matching over 11 bases. Germline-derived CDR1 and CDR2 are SGHTA and FQGNSA. This CDR3 contains 14 residues. The V segment lost 3 bases and the J segment 7 bases; nucleotides outside the gene matches: 4. CDR3 coding DNA: TGTGCCAGCAGCTTGGACGGGACAGGGGGTGGCTACACCTTC. Translating gives CASSLDGTGGGYTF.